One and the same sample provided the 27 T cell receptor beta chains below, sequenced in a study of blood T cell repertoires in COVID-19. Clones were read by immunoSEQ multiplex PCR, and TCRdb kept only the in-frame ones, dropping some. The sample consists of 30,000 to 50,000 clones, about 90% of them appearing once. Sequencing input: peripheral blood. Source of these receptors: a young woman in a cohort sampled during active COVID-19.

This clone was counted a few times. The genes are TRBV12-3 or TRBV12-4 and TRBJ1-2; 7 bases map to TRBD1. Unmatched junction bases numbered 8, after V lost 5 bases and J lost 8 bases. This CDR3 has 13 residues. CDR3 in DNA: TGTGCCAGCAGTATTAAAGGGGGCGCGGGCTACACCTTC. This codes for CASSIKGGAGYTF.

This clone was picked up one time. The chain has TRBV10-2 and TRBJ2-7; 9 bases are shared with TRBD2. The CDR3 length is 14 residues. From germline, CDR1 is WSHSY and CDR2 SAAADI. Unmatched junction bases numbered 2, after V lost 2 bases and J lost 3 bases. CDR3 loop: CASSEGLANYEQYF. The CDR3 DNA reads TGCGCCAGCAGTGAGGGACTAGCGAACTACGAGCAGTACTTC.

V is TRBV29-1 and J is TRBJ2-7; 12 bases line up with TRBD2. CDR1 and CDR2 (germline): SQVTM, ANQGSEA. Unmatched junction bases numbered 5, after V lost 5 bases and J lost 6 bases. The CDR3 is 13 residues long. The CDR3, as DNA: TGCAGCGTTTTACTAGCGGGGGGCTTCGAGCAGTACTTC. Amino acid sequence: CSVLLAGGFEQYF.

The rearrangement joins TRBV10-3 to TRBJ2-5; TRBD2 is a possible D gene (6 bases). This CDR3 is 16 amino acids long. V gave up 3 bases and J gave up 4 bases, with 18 bases separating them. Germline loops: CDR1 ENHRY, CDR2 SYGVKD. Written as DNA, the CDR3 is TGTGCCATCAGTGACCCCTCCAGGGAGGAGGGAGAGACCCAGTACTTC. As protein: CAISDPSREEGETQYF.

V gene TRBV14 combines with J gene TRBJ2-3, with D perhaps matching TRBD1 (6 bases). This CDR3 is 16 amino acids long. Looked up from germline, CDR1 is SGHDN and CDR2 is FVKESK. Trimming removed 3 bases at V and 5 bases at J, with 18 bases between. The CDR3 loop is CASSQQQGWGVDTQYF. The CDR3 DNA sequence: TGTGCCAGCAGCCAGCAACAGGGATGGGGTGTAGATACGCAGTATTTT.

The gene calls are TRBV3-1 (or the pseudogene TRBV3-2) and TRBJ2-3; TRBD2 aligns across 8 bases. V shed 1 base, J shed 2 bases, and the junction held 8 bases outside the gene matches. Germline CDR1 reads LGHDT; CDR2 reads YNNKEL (reference sequence). This CDR3 contains 17 residues. CDR3 nucleotides: TGTGCCAGCAGCCAAGTGGATAGCGGGAACCCCACAGATACGCAGTATTTT. Translated, it gives CASSQVDSGNPTDTQYF.

The V and J genes are TRBV4-2 and TRBJ2-3; 11 nucleotides align to TRBD2. Looked up from germline, CDR1 is LGHNA and CDR2 is YNFKEQ. The CDR3 has 17 residues. Trimming cost V 4 bases and J 1 base; bases outside gene matches: 7. The CDR3 reads CASSPLLAGGGTDTQYF. CDR3 in DNA: TGTGCCAGCAGCCCTCTCTTAGCGGGAGGGGGCACAGATACGCAGTATTTT.

This chain joins TRBV18 and TRBJ2-7, with 7 nucleotides matching TRBD2. The CDR3 runs 17 residues. Germline CDR1 is KGHSH and CDR2 is LQKENI. J was trimmed by 2 bases and V by 0 bases; bases with no gene match: 10. CDR3 coding DNA: TGTGCCAGCTCACCACCCCCTAGACCTAGCGGCACCTACGAGCAGTACTTC. Amino acids: CASSPPPRPSGTYEQYF.

This clone was counted a few times. The V call is TRBV5-1, the J call TRBJ1-1; a weak D match, TRBD1 (5 bases). V gave up 0 bases and J gave up 1 base, with 10 bases separating them. This CDR3 comprises 15 residues. The germline CDR1 and CDR2 sequences are SGHRS and YFSETQ. CDR3: CASSLEGRENTEAFF. The CDR3, as DNA: TGCGCCAGCAGCTTGGAGGGCAGGGAGAACACTGAAGCTTTCTTT.

This chain links TRBV18 with TRBJ1-3; D gene unclear. Trimming removed 3 bases from V and 7 bases from J, with 13 bases in between. Germline loops: CDR1 KGHSH, CDR2 LQKENI. The CDR3 runs 14 residues. For the CDR3, the DNA is TGTGCCAGCTCACCGCCCCAGGATTGGAACACCATATATTTT. It specifies CASSPPQDWNTIYF.

This chain links TRBV9 with TRBJ2-7; 12 positions match TRBD2. This CDR3 spans 19 amino acids. J was trimmed by 5 bases and V by 4 bases; bases with no gene match: 19. CDR1 SGDLS and CDR2 YYNGEE come from the germline V gene. The CDR3 reads CASSPGTSGLPLAPHEQYF. Written as DNA, the CDR3 is TGTGCCAGCAGCCCAGGGACTAGCGGGCTTCCCTTAGCCCCCCACGAGCAGTACTTC.

J is TRBJ1-1 and V is TRBV19; D is perhaps TRBD1 (6 bases). Trimming pared 5 bases from V and 6 bases from J, leaving 16 bases between. CDR1 and CDR2 (germline): LNHDA, SQIVND (reference sequence). This CDR3 is 14 amino acids long. The DNA for the CDR3 is TGTGCCAGTAGTTTAATACAGGGTTTGTCTGAAGCTTTCTTT. Its translation is CASSLIQGLSEAFF.

The genes are TRBV6-5 and TRBJ1-2; D gene ambiguous. This CDR3 region has 15 residues. V gave up 4 bases and J gave up 7 bases, with 19 bases separating them. Germline values: CDR1 MNHEY, CDR2 SVGAGI. CDR3 coding DNA: TGTGCCAGCAGTTGGTCGACATCGCCGGAGGGTGGCTACACCTTC. Protein: CASSWSTSPEGGYTF.

This rearrangement joins TRBV5-6 to TRBJ2-7, with 9 bases matching TRBD2. The CDR3 runs to 16 residues. The J segment lost 3 bases and the V segment lost 0 bases, leaving 7 bases of the junction unmatched. CDR1 and CDR2 from the germline V gene are SGHDT and YYEEEE. CDR3 DNA: TGTGCCAGCAGCTTGGTTTCGCCTAGCGGGGACTACGAGCAGTACTTC. Translated, it gives CASSLVSPSGDYEQYF.

The J gene is TRBJ2-7, the V gene TRBV5-4, with 8 bases identical to TRBD1. CDR1 is SGHNT, CDR2 YYREEE, per germline (reference sequence). The CDR3 is 15 residues long. Germline trimming cut 4 bases from V and 2 bases from J; bases unmatched to any gene: 8. CDR3 sequence (DNA): TGTGCCAGCAGCCCTAGGGGACAGGCCACCTACGAGCAGTACTTC. It translates to CASSPRGQATYEQYF.

The V and J genes are TRBV7-3 and TRBJ2-1; the match to TRBD2 covers 12 bases. The CDR3 has 18 residues. The V gene end was trimmed by 5 bases and the J gene end by 4 bases; junction bases not matched to a gene: 12. CDR1 is SGHTA and CDR2 is FQGTGA in the germline V gene. DNA for the CDR3: TGTGCCAGCAGCAAATTGCCGGGACTAGCGGGCGGTTACAATGAGCAGTTCTTC. This translates into CASSKLPGLAGGYNEQFF.

V usage is TRBV5-1 and J usage is TRBJ2-5; 8 bases map to TRBD2. The CDR3 covers 16 residues. CDR1 is SGHRS, CDR2 YFSETQ, per germline. Trimming cost V 0 bases and J 0 bases; bases outside gene matches: 4. In nucleotides, the CDR3 is TGCGCCAGCAGCTTGGGAGCTAGCGGGTACCAAGAGACCCAGTACTTC. This codes for CASSLGASGYQETQYF.

The chain has TRBV24-1 and TRBJ2-7, with TRBD1 identical over 11 bases. The germline V gene encodes CDR1 KGHDR and CDR2 SFDVKD. V lost 4 bases to trimming and J lost 5 bases; unmatched junction nucleotides: 3. The CDR3 has 14 amino acids. CDR3 region: CATSDRDRGNEQYF. CDR3 bases: TGTGCCACCAGTGACCGGGACAGGGGGAACGAGCAGTACTTC.

This chain joins TRBV19 and TRBJ2-7, with 8 bases matching TRBD1. The CDR3 totals 16 residues. Trimming at V came to 3 bases and at J to 7 bases, leaving 14 bases not matched to a gene. Germline V gene lookup returns CDR1 LNHDA and CDR2 SQIVND (reference sequence). CDR3 loop: CASSMAWQGASKEQYF. The CDR3 DNA is TGTGCCAGTAGTATGGCCTGGCAGGGGGCCTCTAAGGAGCAGTACTTC.

The chain carries TRBV6-6 and TRBJ2-7, with a possible D match to TRBD1 (5 bases). The CDR3 is 16 amino acids. The germline V gene has CDR1 MNHNY and CDR2 SVGAGI (reference sequence). The V and J ends lost 2 bases and 0 bases respectively, with 14 bases between them. CDR3 nucleotide sequence: TGTGCCAGCAGTTACAGTGCCAACAGGCCCTCCTACGAGCAGTACTTC. This translates into CASSYSANRPSYEQYF.

The CDR3: CASSPEAFF. As DNA, the CDR3 is TGTGCCAGCAGCCCAGAAGCTTTCTTT. This chain connects TRBV11-2 to TRBJ1-1; D uncertain. In germline, CDR1 is SGHAT, CDR2 FQNNGV. V was shortened by 5 bases and J by 8 bases, with 3 bases between the two germline ends. This CDR3 has 9 amino acids.

This clone came up a few times. For the CDR3, the DNA is TGTGCCTGGAGTGTACCCGGGGCGGGGGAGCTCTATGGCTACACCTTC. Encoded protein: CAWSVPGAGELYGYTF. V and J are TRBV30 and TRBJ1-2; D perhaps matches TRBD1 (5 bases). Germline assignment: CDR1 GTSNPN and CDR2 SVGIG (reference sequence). Trimming cost V 0 bases and J 4 bases, with 18 bases left between them. This CDR3 is 16 amino acids long.

A few counts support this clone. Other nucleotide sequences in the sample specify the same CDR3. The chain joins TRBV4-2 to TRBJ1-5; 11 bases agree with TRBD1. Losses at the gene ends were 3 bases for V and 7 bases for J; bases not matched to a gene: 2. The CDR3 spans 14 residues. CDR1 is LGHNA and CDR2 is YNFKEQ in the germline V gene. CDR3 coding DNA: TGTGCCAGCAGCCATGGGACAGGGGGGCAGCCCCAGCATTTT. It translates to CASSHGTGGQPQHF.

The V and J genes are TRBV29-1 and TRBJ2-1; 7 nucleotides agree with TRBD2. Germline V gene data show CDR1 as SQVTM and CDR2 as ANQGSEA. The CDR3 runs 14 residues. The V gene end was trimmed by 3 bases and the J gene end by 8 bases; junction bases not matched to a gene: 10. The CDR3 DNA follows: TGCAGCGTTGATCGGTCGGGAGGCATTTATGAGCAGTTCTTC. Translation gives CSVDRSGGIYEQFF.

The V gene is TRBV5-1, the J gene TRBJ2-7, with TRBD1 identical over 10 bases. The germline V gene encodes CDR1 SGHRS and CDR2 YFSETQ. V shed 3 bases, J shed 5 bases, and the junction held 11 bases outside the gene matches. The CDR3 loop spans 16 amino acids. CDR3: CASSSWGGTGAHEQYF. The CDR3, as DNA: TGCGCCAGCAGCTCCTGGGGGGGGACAGGGGCCCACGAGCAGTACTTC.

The V and J genes are TRBV13 and TRBJ1-2; 9 bases match TRBD1. With 3 bases clipped from V and 13 bases from J, the junction kept 6 bases outside the gene matches. The CDR3 sequence is 12 residues long. Germline V gene lookup returns CDR1 PRHDT and CDR2 FYEKMQ (reference sequence). In DNA form, the CDR3 reads TGTGCCAGCAGCTTTGGACAGGGGAGGGCCACCTTC. It yields the protein CASSFGQGRATF.

The J gene is TRBJ1-3, the V gene TRBV9; 8 nucleotides line up with TRBD1. Unmatched junction bases numbered 6, after V lost 3 bases and J lost 4 bases. This CDR3 contains 15 residues. CDR1 and CDR2 (germline): SGDLS, YYNGEE. CDR3 coding DNA: TGTGCCAGCAGCGCCGGACAGGGTAACGGAAACACCATATATTTT. Amino acid sequence: CASSAGQGNGNTIYF.